The clone carrying this T cell receptor (beta chain) was recorded at least ten times. This CDR3 comprises 12 residues. The ends were cut back, 8 bases at V and 4 bases at J, with 9 bases in the middle. Germline V gene data show CDR1 as SGHTA and CDR2 as FQGNSA. This sample stems from a study of human T cells and chemical hapten exposure. The time point is: patch test 3, about 24 weeks after DPC sensitization. Treatment meaning: therapeutic diphenylcyclopropenone sensitization with weekly scalp DPC. Blood, whole and unfractionated, served as the source for total RNA extraction. The library tagged individual cDNA molecules with unique molecular identifiers. A single record per CDR3 protein comes from TCRdb applying MiXCR to the RACE reads. The sample shows approximately 32,000 distinct CDR3 sequences, 5% to 6.5% of them seen only once.

Source: whole blood, taken in connection with sensitization to the hapten diphenylcyclopropenone (DPC). The chain has TRBV7-2 and TRBJ1-5; the D gene is possibly TRBD1 (5 bases). The sequence was collected from a man aged 25-40 years with alopecia areata. Some clones in this sample may be carry-over from other donors' samples. The CDR3 nucleotides are TGTGCCAGCGGGGAGGGGAATCAGCCCCAGCATTTT. It yields the protein CASGEGNQPQHF.